The 5 T cell receptor beta chains below were found in one sample sequenced in a study of blood T cell repertoires in COVID-19. This table comes from immunoSEQ multiplex PCR, and its TCRdb copy is limited to in-frame clones, with some not included. The profile covers 190,000 or so clones, with 86% appearing a single time and around 9% taken by the ten largest. The sequenced sample was PBMCs or T cells enriched from blood (not recorded which). The receptors stem from a woman aged 25 to 45 who had recovered from COVID-19.

This clone was detected a few times. The chain combines TRBV18 with TRBJ2-3, with 13 bases matching TRBD2. The CDR3 length is 19 residues. Unmatched junction bases numbered 18, after V lost 6 bases and J lost 6 bases. Germline CDR1 is KGHSH and CDR2 is LQKENI. The CDR3 DNA reads as TGTGCCAGCTCGGACGTTGATATAGGGACTAGCGGGACTCTGGATACGCAGTATTTT. This encodes CASSDVDIGTSGTLDTQYF.

The chain recombines TRBV12-5 with TRBJ1-3; no reliable D call. CDR1 LGHNT and CDR2 FRNRAP come from the germline V gene. Trimming left V 3 bases short and J 0 bases short, with 3 bases between. This CDR3 has 13 residues. Here the CDR3 reads CASGFSSGNTIYF. In nucleotides, the CDR3 is TGTGCTAGTGGTTTTAGCTCTGGAAACACCATATATTTT.

The gene calls are TRBV21-1 and TRBJ2-3; the table calls TRBD1, which could not be checked here. TRBV21-1 is listed as a pseudogene. CDR3 size: 17 residues. The CDR3 nucleotides are TGTGCCAGCAGCACCCCCCAAAGACAGGGGGCCCCAGATACGCAGTATTTT. This sequence encodes CASSTPQRQGAPDTQYF.

The V gene is TRBV27, the J gene TRBJ2-3; 8 bases map to TRBD2. Germline V CDR1 and CDR2: MNHEY, SMNVEV (reference sequence). J was trimmed by 4 bases and V by 4 bases; bases with no gene match: 10. The CDR3 has 16 amino acids. Here the CDR3 reads CASSSLAGPWADTQYF. The CDR3 DNA follows: TGTGCCAGCAGTTCGCTAGCGGGCCCATGGGCAGATACGCAGTATTTT.

This chain joins TRBV7-9 and TRBJ2-7; 10 bases fit TRBD2. The CDR3 runs to 17 residues. The junction had 12 bases not matched to a gene; V was cut back by 5 bases and J by 2 bases. From germline, CDR1 is SEHNR and CDR2 FQNEAQ (reference sequence). Here the CDR3 reads CASSPTTSGKSTYEQYF. The CDR3 nucleotides are TGTGCCAGCAGCCCGACAACTAGCGGGAAATCAACCTACGAGCAGTACTTC.